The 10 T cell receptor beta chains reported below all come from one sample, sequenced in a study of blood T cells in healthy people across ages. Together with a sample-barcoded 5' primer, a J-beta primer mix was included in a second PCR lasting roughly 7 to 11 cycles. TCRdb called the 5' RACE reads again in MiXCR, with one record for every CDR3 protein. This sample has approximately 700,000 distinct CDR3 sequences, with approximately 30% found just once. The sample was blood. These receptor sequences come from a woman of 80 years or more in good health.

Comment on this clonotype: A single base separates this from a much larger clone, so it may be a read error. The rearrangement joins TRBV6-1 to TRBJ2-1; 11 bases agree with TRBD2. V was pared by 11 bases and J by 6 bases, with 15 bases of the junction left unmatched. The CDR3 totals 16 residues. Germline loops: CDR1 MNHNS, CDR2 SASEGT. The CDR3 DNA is TGTGCCGCCCGGAGGGGGACTAGCGGCTATATCAATGAGCAGTTCTTC. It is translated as CAARRGTSGYINEQFF.

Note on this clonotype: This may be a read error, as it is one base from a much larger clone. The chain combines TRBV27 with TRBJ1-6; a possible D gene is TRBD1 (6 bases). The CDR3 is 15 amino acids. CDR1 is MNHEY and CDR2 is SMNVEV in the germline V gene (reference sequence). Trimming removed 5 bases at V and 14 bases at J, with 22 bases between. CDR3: CASSDADSLIPSLHF. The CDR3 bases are TGTGCCAGCAGTGACGCGGACAGCCTAATTCCGTCCCTCCACTTT.

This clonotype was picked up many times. The DNA of the CDR3 is TGTGCCAGCAGCTTGAGTCGCAGGTACGAGCAGTACTTC. This encodes CASSLSRRYEQYF. The rearrangement uses TRBV11-1 and TRBJ2-7; D ambiguous. The V gene's germline CDR1 is SGHAT and CDR2 FQDESV (reference sequence). This CDR3 comprises 13 residues. Trimming cost V 3 bases and J 4 bases, with 10 bases left between them.

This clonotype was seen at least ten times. In DNA, the CDR3 is TGTGCCAGCAGCCGCTTGGGGGGGGGGATAGCCAAAAACATTCAGTACTTC. Its protein product is CASSRLGGGIAKNIQYF. The chain has TRBV11-2 and TRBJ2-4, with TRBD2 matching over 7 bases. CDR3 length: 17 residues. The V and J ends lost 5 bases and 0 bases, in that order; junction bases with no gene match: 10. Per the germline V gene, CDR1 is SGHAT and CDR2 is FQNNGV. The whole variable domain, filled in from reference TRBV11-2 and TRBJ2-4, reads EAGVAQSPRYKIIEKRQSVAFWCNPISGHATLYWYQQILGQGPKLLIQFQNNGVVDDSQLPKDRFSAERLKGVDSTLKIQPAKLEDSAVYLCASSRLGGGIAKNIQYFGAGTRLSVL.

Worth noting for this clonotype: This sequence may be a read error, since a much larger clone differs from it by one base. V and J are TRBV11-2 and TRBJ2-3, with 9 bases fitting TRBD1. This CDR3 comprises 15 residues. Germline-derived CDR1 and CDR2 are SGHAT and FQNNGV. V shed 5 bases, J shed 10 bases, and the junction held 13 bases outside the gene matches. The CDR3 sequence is CASSKQGASRVAQYF. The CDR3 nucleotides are TGTGCCAGCAGCAAACAGGGGGCTTCGAGGGTAGCGCAGTATTTT. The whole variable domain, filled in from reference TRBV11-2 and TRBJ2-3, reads EAGVAQSPRYKIIEKRQSVAFWCNPISGHATLYWYQQILGQGPKLLIQFQNNGVVDDSQLPKDRFSAERLKGVDSTLKIQPAKLEDSAVYLCASSKQGASRVAQYFGPGTRLTVL.

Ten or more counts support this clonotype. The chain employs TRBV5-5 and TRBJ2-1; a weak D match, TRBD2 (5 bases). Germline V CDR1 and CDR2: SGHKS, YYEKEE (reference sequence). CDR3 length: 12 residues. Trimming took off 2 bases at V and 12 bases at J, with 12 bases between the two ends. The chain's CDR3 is CASSLRALGQFF. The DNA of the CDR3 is TGTGCCAGCAGCTTAAGGGCACTAGGGCAGTTCTTC.

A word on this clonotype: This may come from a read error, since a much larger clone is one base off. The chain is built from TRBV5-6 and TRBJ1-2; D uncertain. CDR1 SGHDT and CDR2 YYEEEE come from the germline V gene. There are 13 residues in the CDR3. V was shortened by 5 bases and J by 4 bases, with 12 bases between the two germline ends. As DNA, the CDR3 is TGTGCCAGCAGACAGACATCCAGCTATGGCTACACCTTC. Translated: CASRQTSSYGYTF.

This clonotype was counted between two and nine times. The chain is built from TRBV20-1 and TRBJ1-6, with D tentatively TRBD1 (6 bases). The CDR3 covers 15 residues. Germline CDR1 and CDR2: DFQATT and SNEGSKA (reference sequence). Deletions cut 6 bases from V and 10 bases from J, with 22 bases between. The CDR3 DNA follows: TGCAGTGCCCCGGGGGCCCAACTAATGGACTCACCCCTCCACTTT. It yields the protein CSAPGAQLMDSPLHF.

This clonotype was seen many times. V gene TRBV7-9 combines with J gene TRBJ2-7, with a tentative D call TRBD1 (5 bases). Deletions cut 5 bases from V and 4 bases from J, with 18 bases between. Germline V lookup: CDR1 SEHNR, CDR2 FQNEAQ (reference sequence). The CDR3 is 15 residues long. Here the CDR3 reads CASSPNRNRLYEQYF. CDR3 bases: TGTGCCAGCAGCCCTAATAGGAACAGGCTGTACGAGCAGTACTTC.

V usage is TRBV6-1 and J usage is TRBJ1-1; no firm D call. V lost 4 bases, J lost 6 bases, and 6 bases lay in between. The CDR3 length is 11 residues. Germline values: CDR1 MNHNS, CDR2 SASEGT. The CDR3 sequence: CASSVAAEAFF. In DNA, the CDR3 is TGTGCCAGCAGTGTGGCAGCTGAAGCTTTCTTT.